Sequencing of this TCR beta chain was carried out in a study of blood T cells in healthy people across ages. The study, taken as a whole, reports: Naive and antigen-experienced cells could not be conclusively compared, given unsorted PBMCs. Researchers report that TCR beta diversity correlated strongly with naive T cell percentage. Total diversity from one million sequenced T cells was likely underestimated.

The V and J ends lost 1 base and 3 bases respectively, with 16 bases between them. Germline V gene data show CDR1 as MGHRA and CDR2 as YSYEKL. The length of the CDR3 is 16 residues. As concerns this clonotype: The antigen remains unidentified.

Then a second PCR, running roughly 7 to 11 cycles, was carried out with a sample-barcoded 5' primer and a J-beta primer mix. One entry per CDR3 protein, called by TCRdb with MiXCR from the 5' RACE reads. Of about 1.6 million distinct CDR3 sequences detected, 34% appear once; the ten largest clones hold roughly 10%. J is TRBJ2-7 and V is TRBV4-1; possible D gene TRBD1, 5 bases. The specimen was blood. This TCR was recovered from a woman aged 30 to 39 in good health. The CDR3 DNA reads TGCGCCAGCAGCCAAGGCCCCGCTGGCAGGGTCTACGAGCAGTACTTC. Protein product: CASSQGPAGRVYEQYF.